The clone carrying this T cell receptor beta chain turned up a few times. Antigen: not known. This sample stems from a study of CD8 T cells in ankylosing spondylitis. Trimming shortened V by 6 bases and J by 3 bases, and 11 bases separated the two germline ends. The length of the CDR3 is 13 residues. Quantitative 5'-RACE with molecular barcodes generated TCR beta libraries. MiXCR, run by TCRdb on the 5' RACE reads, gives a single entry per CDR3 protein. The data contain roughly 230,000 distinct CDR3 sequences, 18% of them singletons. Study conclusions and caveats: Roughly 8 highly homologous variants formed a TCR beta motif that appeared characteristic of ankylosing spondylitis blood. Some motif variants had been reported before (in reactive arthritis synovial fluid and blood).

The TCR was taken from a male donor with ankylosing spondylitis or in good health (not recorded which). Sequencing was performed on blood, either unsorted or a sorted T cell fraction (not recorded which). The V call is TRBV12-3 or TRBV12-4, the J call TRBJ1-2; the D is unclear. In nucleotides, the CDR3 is TGTGCCAGCAGGACGAACGGCCACTATGGCTACACCTTC. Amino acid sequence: CASRTNGHYGYTF.